The rows below give T cell receptor beta chains drawn from one sample of a study of T cells in Graves' hyperthyroidism and ophthalmopathy. TCRdb re-called the multiplex PCR reads with MiXCR, one entry per CDR3 protein. The sample yields about 110,000 distinct CDR3 sequences, about 16% seen once. Sequenced material: blood. Receptors were obtained from a woman aged 45-60 years with Graves' hyperthyroidism. The CDR3 runs from the conserved cysteine through the conserved F or W. A D gene is named only where the DNA matches it firmly. Only some rows state a clone size, as once, few, many or a class for expanded clones.

TRBJ2-5	TRBD1	-	TRBV7-9	TGTGCCAGCAGCCTCCCGGGACAGCTGGAAGAGACCCAGTACTTC	CASSLPGQLEETQYF
TRBJ1-5	-	many	TRBV30	TGTGCCTGGAGCATGGGGGGGGGACAGCCCCAGCATTTT	CAWSMGGGQPQHF
TRBJ2-7	TRBD2	many	TRBV7-2	TGTGCCAGCAGCTTAGCGGCTAGCGGGAGCTACGAGCAGTACTTC	CASSLAASGSYEQYF
TRBJ1-5	TRBD1	many	TRBV28	TGTGCCAGCAGAATCCGGGACAGGGGATCCAGCAATCAGCCCCAGCATTTT	CASRIRDRGSSNQPQHF
TRBJ2-7	TRBD1	-	TRBV11-2	TGTGCCAGCAGCTTAGGGACAGGGGGCCCTAGCTCCTACGAGCAGTACTTC	CASSLGTGGPSSYEQYF
TRBJ2-2	-	few	TRBV20-1	TGCAGTGCTAGGCAGGCTTCCACCCCCACCGGGGAGCTGTTTTTT	CSARQASTPTGELFF
TRBJ1-2	TRBD1	-	TRBV5-6	TGTGCCAGCAGCTCAGGAGGGACAGGGGGAAGAGGCTACACCTTC	CASSSGGTGGRGYTF
TRBJ2-3	TRBD2	few	TRBV29-1	TGCAGCGTTCTTGGACTAGCGGGAGGGCTGGATACGCAGTATTTT	CSVLGLAGGLDTQYF
TRBJ1-1	-	many	TRBV29-1	TGCAGCGTTGGTAAACGGCTGAACACTGAAGCTTTCTTT	CSVGKRLNTEAFF
TRBJ2-1	TRBD1	-	TRBV11-2	TGTGCCGGCAGCTTAATCGGGACAGGTAGCGTCTACAATGAGCAGTTCTTC	CAGSLIGTGSVYNEQFF
TRBJ1-2	TRBD1	many	TRBV28	TGTGCCAGCAGTTTATTGACAGGGCTTAGTGGCTACACCTTC	CASSLLTGLSGYTF
TRBJ2-1	TRBD2	many	TRBV7-2	TGTGCCAGCAGCTTAGCCACCTCAGTTTCTAGCGGGAGGAGTCGCAATGAGCAGTTCTTC	CASSLATSVSSGRSRNEQFF
TRBJ1-5	TRBD1	-	TRBV28	TGTGCCAGCAGTCCCGGAGGTAGGGGGCCCGATCAGCCCCAGCATTTT	CASSPGGRGPDQPQHF
TRBJ1-4	-	many	TRBV2	TGTGCCAGCAGTATGCGAGAAAAACTGTTTTTT	CASSMREKLFF